The 23 T cell receptor beta chains in this list originate from one sample, sequenced in a study of cytomegalovirus exposure and HLA in healthy donors. The PCR employed 60 Vbeta primers together with 13 Jbeta primers. Repertoires were generated with immunoSEQ multiplex PCR, while TCRdb's copy carries only in-frame clones and drops some. The sample lists about 130,000 clones; approximately 80% were seen once. Material for sequencing was PBMCs. These receptors originate from a man aged 30 to 39 in good health and CMV-seronegative.

V usage is TRBV5-1 and J usage is TRBJ2-5; perhaps TRBD1 as D (6 bases). V was trimmed by 3 bases and J by 3 bases, leaving 9 bases between them. Germline CDR1 is SGHRS and CDR2 is YFSETQ. The CDR3 loop spans 13 amino acids. CDR3 DNA: TGCGCCAGCAGCTCCAGGACAGAAGAGACCCAGTACTTC. It is translated as CASSSRTEETQYF.

The genes are TRBV28 and TRBJ2-3; tentative D call: TRBD2 (6 bases). Trimming left V 7 bases short and J 0 bases short, with 17 bases between. CDR1 and CDR2 (germline): MDHEN, SYDVKM. The CDR3 extends over 16 amino acids. CDR3 amino acids: CASTPPGLQSTDTQYF. The CDR3 DNA follows: TGTGCCAGCACTCCGCCGGGACTCCAGAGCACAGATACGCAGTATTTT.

The V call is TRBV21-1, the J call TRBJ2-7; the table names TRBD1, a call not compared with the DNA. TRBV21-1 is listed as a pseudogene. CDR3 size: 16 residues. The CDR3 DNA sequence: TGTGCCAGCAGCAAAGTAGGGGCCCTCGTATCTTACGAGCAGTACTTC. It is translated as CASSKVGALVSYEQYF.

This clone has only one observation. The gene calls are TRBV28 and TRBJ1-5; 8 bases are a match to TRBD1. The CDR3 runs 16 residues. Germline-derived CDR1 and CDR2 are MDHEN and SYDVKM. Trimming removed 3 bases from V and 3 bases from J; junction bases left unmatched: 7. The CDR3 DNA reads as TGTGCCAGCAGTTTCGGACAGGGAACCTTCAATCAGCCCCAGCATTTT. It specifies CASSFGQGTFNQPQHF.

The rearrangement joins TRBV5-4 to TRBJ2-1, with a tentative D call TRBD1 (6 bases). The CDR3 covers 12 residues. V was shortened by 6 bases and J by 4 bases, with 8 bases between the two germline ends. Germline CDR1 SGHNT, CDR2 YYREEE (reference sequence). The CDR3 bases are TGTGCCAGCATCGGACAGTACAATGAGCAGTTCTTC. Amino acids: CASIGQYNEQFF.

This chain joins TRBV13 and TRBJ2-7; possible D gene TRBD1, 5 bases. Deletions cut 0 bases from V and 10 bases from J, with 16 bases between. This CDR3 is 14 amino acids long. Germline loops: CDR1 PRHDT, CDR2 FYEKMQ (reference sequence). CDR3 sequence reads: CASSLGRPSQGQYF. CDR3 in DNA: TGTGCCAGCAGCTTAGGCCGTCCGTCGCAGGGACAGTACTTC.

The chain links TRBV5-1 to TRBJ2-7; tentative D call: TRBD2 (5 bases). Trimming took off 3 bases at V and 0 bases at J, with 10 bases between the two ends. The CDR3 consists of 14 residues. Germline values: CDR1 SGHRS, CDR2 YFSETQ. This chain's CDR3 is CASSSGLSSYEQYF. CDR3 bases: TGCGCCAGCAGCTCGGGGTTATCCTCCTACGAGCAGTACTTC.

The rearrangement uses TRBV6-6 and TRBJ2-7; tentative D call: TRBD1 (5 bases). The germline CDR1 and CDR2 sequences are MNHNY and SVGAGI (reference sequence). V was trimmed by 2 bases and J by 2 bases, leaving 7 bases between them. CDR3 length: 13 residues. CDR3 protein: CASSYDRTYEQYF. The CDR3, as DNA: TGTGCCAGCAGTTACGACAGAACCTACGAGCAGTACTTC.

V usage is TRBV28 and J usage is TRBJ2-5; no clear D. V lost 4 bases to trimming and J lost 5 bases, with 23 bases between them. This CDR3 has 17 amino acids. Germline V gene lookup returns CDR1 MDHEN and CDR2 SYDVKM. In nucleotides, the CDR3 is TGTGCCAGCAGTTCCTCCCGCCGGAGTGGAGAATGGGAGACCCAGTACTTC. It translates to CASSSSRRSGEWETQYF.

This clone came up a few times. The chain is built from TRBV9 and TRBJ2-2, with D perhaps TRBD2 (5 bases). The germline gives CDR1 SGDLS, CDR2 YYNGEE. CDR3 length: 15 amino acids. V was shortened by 4 bases and J by 0 bases, with 10 bases between the two germline ends. The CDR3 loop reads CASSRTGSNTGELFF. The CDR3, as DNA: TGTGCCAGCAGCCGGACTGGATCGAACACCGGGGAGCTGTTTTTT.

The CDR3 spells CASSSTGLSRYEQYF. In DNA, the CDR3 is TGTGCCAGCAGCTCGACAGGGTTGAGCCGCTACGAGCAGTACTTC. The chain employs TRBV5-6 and TRBJ2-7; 7 bases line up with TRBD1. CDR1 and CDR2 from the germline V gene are SGHDT and YYEEEE. Germline trimming cut 3 bases from V and 3 bases from J; bases unmatched to any gene: 9. The CDR3 length is 15 residues.

The chain employs TRBV6-1 and TRBJ2-3, with 8 nucleotides matching TRBD1. Germline V lookup: CDR1 MNHNS, CDR2 SASEGT. J gave up 1 base and V 3 bases, and 6 bases lay outside the gene matches. This CDR3 is built from 16 residues. CDR3 protein: CASSDRGQDGTDTQYF. For the CDR3, the DNA is TGTGCCAGCAGTGACAGGGGGCAGGATGGCACAGATACGCAGTATTTT.

This clone was picked up one time. The identical CDR3 is also encoded by other nucleotide sequences in the sample. The chain has TRBV5-4 and TRBJ2-7; TRBD2 might be the D (5 bases). The CDR3 is 12 residues long. Trimming left V 0 bases short and J 6 bases short, with 7 bases between. From germline, CDR1 is SGHNT and CDR2 YYREEE (reference sequence). CDR3 protein: CASSLGGLEQYF. CDR3 sequence (DNA): TGTGCCAGCAGCTTGGGAGGGCTCGAGCAGTACTTC.

J is TRBJ2-5 and V is TRBV10-3; TRBD1 might be the D (5 bases). Germline CDR1 and CDR2: ENHRY and SYGVKD. This CDR3 is built from 13 residues. Trimming removed 4 bases at V and 1 base at J, with 7 bases between. The CDR3 nucleotides read TGTGCCATCAGTGGGGGCGGCCAAGAGACCCAGTACTTC. Translating it yields CAISGGGQETQYF.

This chain joins TRBV10-1 and TRBJ2-2; TRBD1 is a possible D gene (6 bases). CDR3 size: 13 residues. Trimming took off 4 bases at V and 9 bases at J, with 12 bases between the two ends. CDR1 and CDR2 from the germline V gene are WNHNN and SYGVQD (reference sequence). The CDR3 region is CASSGDIPRELFF. DNA for the CDR3: TGCGCCAGCAGTGGGGACATTCCCCGGGAGCTGTTTTTT.

The rearrangement uses TRBV2 and TRBJ2-1; 14 bases fit TRBD2. The CDR3 contains 15 residues. The V gene end was trimmed by 7 bases and the J gene end by 6 bases; junction bases not matched to a gene: 5. Germline V gene sequence: CDR1 SNHLY, CDR2 FYNNEI. CDR3 coding DNA: TGTGCCAGCATTGGGACTAGCGGGAGTCCCAATGAGCAGTTCTTC. This translates into CASIGTSGSPNEQFF.

There are a few counts of this clone. Germline is not matched at one junction end, which may reflect a read error. CDR3 sequence reads: CASGRSGRLCGDF. Written as DNA, the CDR3 is TGCGCCAGCGGCCGGAGCGGGAGGTTGTGTGGGGACTTC. V is TRBV23-1 and J is TRBJ2-7, with 9 nucleotides matching TRBD2. TRBV23-1 is classed as an ORF, of uncertain function. The CDR3 runs 13 residues.

This chain joins TRBV29-1 and TRBJ1-2; TRBD1 aligns across 8 bases. The germline gives CDR1 SQVTM, CDR2 ANQGSEA. The CDR3 totals 16 residues. V dropped 5 bases and J dropped 0; count of bases not matched to a gene: 11. The CDR3 nucleotides read TGCAGCGTTAGTAGGGGACAGGCGGAAGCTAACTATGGCTACACCTTC. This codes for CSVSRGQAEANYGYTF.

As concerns this clone: The same CDR3 is also encoded by other DNA sequences in this sample. The V and J genes are TRBV5-1 and TRBJ2-3; 7 bases align to TRBD2. The germline gives CDR1 SGHRS, CDR2 YFSETQ. This CDR3 has 16 residues. With V trimmed by 0 bases and J by 0 bases, 4 bases remained unmatched. CDR3 in amino acids: CASSLDVGGSTDTQYF. CDR3 in DNA: TGCGCCAGCAGCTTGGATGTGGGAGGGAGCACAGATACGCAGTATTTT.

The chain recombines TRBV5-3 with TRBJ1-2; D gene unclear. TRBV5-3 is an open reading frame, and its role is uncertain. The CDR3 covers 13 residues. V lost 0 bases and J lost 3, with 6 bases in between. The CDR3 DNA sequence: TGTGCCAGAAGCTTGGTGGCAGACTATGGCTACACCTTC. Protein product: CARSLVADYGYTF.

V gene TRBV19 combines with J gene TRBJ2-5; 9 bases line up with TRBD2. The ends lost 1 base at V and 9 bases at J; junction bases unmatched: 15. The germline V gene encodes CDR1 LNHDA and CDR2 SQIVND (reference sequence). The length of the CDR3 is 17 residues. The CDR3 protein is CASSIATSGSPRPAQYF. CDR3 in DNA: TGTGCCAGTAGTATAGCAACTAGCGGGTCGCCCCGCCCAGCCCAGTACTTC.

J is TRBJ2-1 and V is TRBV10-3; 8 bases are a match to TRBD2. The CDR3 has 13 amino acids. In germline, CDR1 is ENHRY, CDR2 SYGVKD. The V segment lost 6 bases and the J segment 6 bases; nucleotides outside the gene matches: 4. The CDR3 is CAISPGLGNEQFF. The CDR3 bases are TGTGCCATCAGCCCGGGACTAGGCAATGAGCAGTTCTTC.

The chain is built from TRBV27 and TRBJ1-5; TRBD1 might be the D (5 bases). Per the germline V gene, CDR1 is MNHEY and CDR2 is SMNVEV (reference sequence). The CDR3 has 14 amino acids. V was cut by 4 bases and J by 4 bases, with 11 bases left in between. The CDR3 protein is CASSYGADNQPQHF. The CDR3 DNA reads as TGTGCCAGCAGTTATGGGGCAGATAATCAGCCCCAGCATTTT.